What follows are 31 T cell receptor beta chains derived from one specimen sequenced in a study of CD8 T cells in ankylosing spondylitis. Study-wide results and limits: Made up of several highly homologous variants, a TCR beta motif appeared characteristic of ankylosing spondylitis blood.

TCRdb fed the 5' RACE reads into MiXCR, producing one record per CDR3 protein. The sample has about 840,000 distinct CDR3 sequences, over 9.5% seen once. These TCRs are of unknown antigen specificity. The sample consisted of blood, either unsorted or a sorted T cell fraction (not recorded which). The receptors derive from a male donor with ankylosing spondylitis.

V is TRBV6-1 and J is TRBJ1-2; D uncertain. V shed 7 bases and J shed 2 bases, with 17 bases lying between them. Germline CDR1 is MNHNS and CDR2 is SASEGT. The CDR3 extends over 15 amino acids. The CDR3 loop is CASTRESGINYGYTF. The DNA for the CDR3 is TGTGCCAGCACCCGGGAGAGTGGTATAAACTATGGCTACACCTTC.

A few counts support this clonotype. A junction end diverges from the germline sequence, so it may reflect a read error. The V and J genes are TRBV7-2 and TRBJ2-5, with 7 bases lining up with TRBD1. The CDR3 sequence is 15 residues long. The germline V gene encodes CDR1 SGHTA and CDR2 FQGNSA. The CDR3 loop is CASSLVGTVQETQYF. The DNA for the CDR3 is TGCGCCAGCAGCTTGGTGGGGACAGTACAAGAGACCCAGTACTTC.

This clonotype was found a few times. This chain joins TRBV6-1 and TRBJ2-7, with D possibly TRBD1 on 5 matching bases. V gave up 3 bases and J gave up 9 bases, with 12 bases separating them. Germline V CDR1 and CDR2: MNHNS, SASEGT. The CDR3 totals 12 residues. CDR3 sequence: CASSEGQRGQYF. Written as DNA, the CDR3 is TGTGCCAGCAGTGAGGGGCAGAGAGGGCAGTACTTC.

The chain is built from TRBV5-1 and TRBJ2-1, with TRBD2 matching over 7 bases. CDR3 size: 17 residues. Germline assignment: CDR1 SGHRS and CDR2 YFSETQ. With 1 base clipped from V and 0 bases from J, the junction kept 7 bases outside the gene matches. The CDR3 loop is CASSLRLAESSYNEQFF. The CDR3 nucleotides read TGCGCCAGCAGCTTGAGGCTAGCGGAGAGCTCCTACAATGAGCAGTTCTTC.

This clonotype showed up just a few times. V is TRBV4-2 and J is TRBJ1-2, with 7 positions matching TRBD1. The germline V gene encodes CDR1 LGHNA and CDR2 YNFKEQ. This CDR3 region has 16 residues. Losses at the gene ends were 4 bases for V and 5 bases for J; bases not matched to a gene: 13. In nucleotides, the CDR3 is TGTGCCAGCAGCCGGACATTGACAGGGACGGGATATGGCTACACCTTC. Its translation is CASSRTLTGTGYGYTF.

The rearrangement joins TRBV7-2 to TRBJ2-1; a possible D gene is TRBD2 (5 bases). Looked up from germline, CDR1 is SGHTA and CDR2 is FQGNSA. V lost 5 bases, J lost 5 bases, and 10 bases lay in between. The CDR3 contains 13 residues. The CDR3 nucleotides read TGTGCCAGCAGCCGAGGGCCGAACAATGAGCAGTTCTTC. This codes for CASSRGPNNEQFF.

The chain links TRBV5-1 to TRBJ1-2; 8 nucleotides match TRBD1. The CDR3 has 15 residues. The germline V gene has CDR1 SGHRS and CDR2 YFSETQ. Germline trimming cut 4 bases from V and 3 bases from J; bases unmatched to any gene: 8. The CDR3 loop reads CASSPLGTGYYGYTF. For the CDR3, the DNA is TGCGCCAGCAGCCCCCTTGGGACAGGTTACTATGGCTACACCTTC.

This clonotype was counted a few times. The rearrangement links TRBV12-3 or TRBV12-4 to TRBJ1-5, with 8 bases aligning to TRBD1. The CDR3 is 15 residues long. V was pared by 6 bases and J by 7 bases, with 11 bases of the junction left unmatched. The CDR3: CASSKDRAVRQPQHF. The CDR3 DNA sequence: TGTGCCAGCAGCAAGGACAGGGCGGTGAGGCAGCCCCAGCATTTT.

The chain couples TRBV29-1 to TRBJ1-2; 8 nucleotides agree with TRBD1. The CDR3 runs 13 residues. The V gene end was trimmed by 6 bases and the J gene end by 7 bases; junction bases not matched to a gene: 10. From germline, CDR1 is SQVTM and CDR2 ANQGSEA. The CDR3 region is CSVGGQAPSGYTF. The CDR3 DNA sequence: TGCAGCGTCGGGGGACAGGCCCCCTCTGGCTACACCTTC.

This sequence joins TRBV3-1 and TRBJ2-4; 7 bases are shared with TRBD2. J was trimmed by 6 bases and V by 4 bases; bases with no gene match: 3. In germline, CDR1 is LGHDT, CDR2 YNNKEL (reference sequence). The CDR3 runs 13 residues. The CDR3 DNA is TGTGCCAGCAGCCCCCGCGGGGGAAACATTCAGTACTTC. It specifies CASSPRGGNIQYF.

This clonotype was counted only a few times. The CDR3, as DNA: TGTGCCAGCAGCTTGCAGAGCCCGTACCAAGAGACCCAGTACTTC. As protein: CASSLQSPYQETQYF. The chain employs TRBV5-8 and TRBJ2-5, with D unclear. The CDR3 has 15 amino acids. V lost 1 base, J lost 0 bases, and 10 bases lay in between. Germline CDR1 is SGHTS and CDR2 is YDEGEE.

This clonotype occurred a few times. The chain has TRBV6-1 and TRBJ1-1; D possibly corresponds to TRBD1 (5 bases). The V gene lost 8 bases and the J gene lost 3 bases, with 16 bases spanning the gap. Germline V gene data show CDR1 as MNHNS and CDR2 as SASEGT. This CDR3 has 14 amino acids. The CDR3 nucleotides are TGTGCCAGCTATCGACAGTCGACTTACACTGAAGCTTTCTTT. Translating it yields CASYRQSTYTEAFF.

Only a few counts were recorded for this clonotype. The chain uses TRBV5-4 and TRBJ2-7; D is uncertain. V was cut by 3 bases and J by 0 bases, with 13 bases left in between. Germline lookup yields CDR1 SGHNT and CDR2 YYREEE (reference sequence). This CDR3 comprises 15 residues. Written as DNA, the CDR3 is TGTGCCAGCAGCTCCAAGAAGGAGACCTCCTACGAGCAGTACTTC. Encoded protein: CASSSKKETSYEQYF.

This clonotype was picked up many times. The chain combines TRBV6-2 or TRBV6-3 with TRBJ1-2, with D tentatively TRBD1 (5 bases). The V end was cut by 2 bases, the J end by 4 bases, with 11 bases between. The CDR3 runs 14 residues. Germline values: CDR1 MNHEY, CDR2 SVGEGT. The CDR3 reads CASSYLAGSYGYTF. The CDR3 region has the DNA TGTGCCAGCAGTTACCTGGCAGGGAGCTATGGCTACACCTTC.

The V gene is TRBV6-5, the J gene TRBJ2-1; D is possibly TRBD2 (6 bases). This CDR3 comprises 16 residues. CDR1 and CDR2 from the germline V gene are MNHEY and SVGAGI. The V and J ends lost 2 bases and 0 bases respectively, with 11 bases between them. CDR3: CASSYRTILSYNEQFF. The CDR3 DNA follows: TGTGCCAGCAGTTACCGGACTATACTCTCCTACAATGAGCAGTTCTTC.

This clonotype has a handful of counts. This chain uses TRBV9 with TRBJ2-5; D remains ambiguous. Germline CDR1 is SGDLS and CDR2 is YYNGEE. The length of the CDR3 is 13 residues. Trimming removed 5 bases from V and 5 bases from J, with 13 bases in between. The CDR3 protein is CASSTLDWETQYF. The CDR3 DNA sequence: TGTGCCAGCAGTACTCTTGATTGGGAGACCCAGTACTTC.

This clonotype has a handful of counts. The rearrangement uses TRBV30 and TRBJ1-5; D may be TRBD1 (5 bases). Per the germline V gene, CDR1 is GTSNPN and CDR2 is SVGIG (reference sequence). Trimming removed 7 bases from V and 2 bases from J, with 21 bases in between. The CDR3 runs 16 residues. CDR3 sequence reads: CALSGDPSPGNQPQHF. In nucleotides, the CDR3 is TGTGCCTTATCGGGGGACCCCAGTCCCGGCAATCAGCCCCAGCATTTT. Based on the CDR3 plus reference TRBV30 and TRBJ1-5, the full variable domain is SQTIHQWPATLVQPVGSPLSLECTVEGTSNPNLYWYRQAAGRGLQLLFYSVGIGQISSEVPQNLSASRPQDRQFILSSKKLLLSDSGFYLCALSGDPSPGNQPQHFGDGTRLSIL.

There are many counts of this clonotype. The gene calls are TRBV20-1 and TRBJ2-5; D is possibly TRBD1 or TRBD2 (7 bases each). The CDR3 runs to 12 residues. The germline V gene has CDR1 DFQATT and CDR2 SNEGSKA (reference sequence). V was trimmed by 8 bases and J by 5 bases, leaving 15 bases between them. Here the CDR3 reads CSPSRGGETQYF. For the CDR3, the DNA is TGCAGTCCCAGCAGGGGGGGGGAGACCCAGTACTTC.

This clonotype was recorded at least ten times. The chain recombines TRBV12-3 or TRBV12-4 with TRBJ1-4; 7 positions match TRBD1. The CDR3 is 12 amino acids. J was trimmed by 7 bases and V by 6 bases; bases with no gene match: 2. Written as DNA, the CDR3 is TGTGCCAGCAGACCAGGGGGTGAAAAACTGTTTTTT. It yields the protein CASRPGGEKLFF.

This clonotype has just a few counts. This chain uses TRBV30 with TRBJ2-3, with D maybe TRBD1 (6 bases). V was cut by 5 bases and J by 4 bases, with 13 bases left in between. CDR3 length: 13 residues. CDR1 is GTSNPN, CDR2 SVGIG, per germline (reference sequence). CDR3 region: CAWLGGWADTQYF. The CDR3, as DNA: TGTGCCTGGTTAGGGGGATGGGCAGATACGCAGTATTTT.

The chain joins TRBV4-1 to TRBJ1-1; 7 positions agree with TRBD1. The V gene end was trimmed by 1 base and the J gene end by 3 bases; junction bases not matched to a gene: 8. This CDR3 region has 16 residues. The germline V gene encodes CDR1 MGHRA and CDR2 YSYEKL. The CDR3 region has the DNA TGCGCCAGCAGCCAAGTAAGGACAGGCCCTGACACTGAAGCTTTCTTT. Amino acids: CASSQVRTGPDTEAFF.

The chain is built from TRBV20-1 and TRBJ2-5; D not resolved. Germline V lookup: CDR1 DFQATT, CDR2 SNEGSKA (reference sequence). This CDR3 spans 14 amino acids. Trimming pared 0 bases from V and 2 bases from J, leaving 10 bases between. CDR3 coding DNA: TGCAGTGCTAGAGATGCGGCTGTACAAGAGACCCAGTACTTC. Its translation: CSARDAAVQETQYF.

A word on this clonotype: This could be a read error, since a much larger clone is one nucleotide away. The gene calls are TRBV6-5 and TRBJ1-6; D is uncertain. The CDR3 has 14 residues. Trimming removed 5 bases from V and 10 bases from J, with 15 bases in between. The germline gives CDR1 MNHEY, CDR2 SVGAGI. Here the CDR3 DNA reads TGTGCCAGCAGTCACAGAGGTCTGGGGTCACCCCTCCACTTT. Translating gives CASSHRGLGSPLHF.

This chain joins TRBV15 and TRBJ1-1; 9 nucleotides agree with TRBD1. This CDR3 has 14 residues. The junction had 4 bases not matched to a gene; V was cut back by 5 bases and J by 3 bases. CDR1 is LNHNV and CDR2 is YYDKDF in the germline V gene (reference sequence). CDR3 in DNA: TGTGCCACCAGCTCCGGACAGGGGCACACTGAAGCTTTCTTT. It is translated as CATSSGQGHTEAFF.

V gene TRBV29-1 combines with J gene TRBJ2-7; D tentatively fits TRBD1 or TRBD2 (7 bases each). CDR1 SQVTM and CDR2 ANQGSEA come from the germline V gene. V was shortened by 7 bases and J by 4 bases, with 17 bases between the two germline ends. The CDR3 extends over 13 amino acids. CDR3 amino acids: CSAEGGGRYEQYF. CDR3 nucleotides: TGCAGCGCCGAGGGAGGGGGCAGGTACGAGCAGTACTTC.

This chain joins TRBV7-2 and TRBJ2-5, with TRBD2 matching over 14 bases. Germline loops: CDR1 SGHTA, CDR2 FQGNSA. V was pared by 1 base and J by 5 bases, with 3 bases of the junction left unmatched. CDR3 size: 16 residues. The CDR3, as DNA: TGTGCCAGCAGCTTAGGGGGACTAGCGGGGGAGGAGACCCAGTACTTC. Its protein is CASSLGGLAGEETQYF.

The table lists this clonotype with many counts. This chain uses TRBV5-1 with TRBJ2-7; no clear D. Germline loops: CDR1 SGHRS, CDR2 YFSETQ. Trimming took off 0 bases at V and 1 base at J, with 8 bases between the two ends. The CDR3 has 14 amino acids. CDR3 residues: CASSLDASSYEQYF. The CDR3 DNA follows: TGCGCCAGCAGCTTGGACGCAAGTTCCTACGAGCAGTACTTC. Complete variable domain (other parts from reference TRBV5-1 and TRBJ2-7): KAGVTQTPRYLIKTRGQQVTLSCSPISGHRSVSWYQQTPGQGLQFLFEYFSETQRNKGNFPGRFSGRQFSNSRSEMNVSTLELGDSALYLCASSLDASSYEQYFGPGTRLTVT.

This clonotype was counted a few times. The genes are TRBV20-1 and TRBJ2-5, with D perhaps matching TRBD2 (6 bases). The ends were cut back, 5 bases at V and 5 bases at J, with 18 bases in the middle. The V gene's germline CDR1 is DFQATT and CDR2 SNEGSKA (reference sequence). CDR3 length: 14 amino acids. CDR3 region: CSAGSRRARETQYF. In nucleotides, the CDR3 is TGCAGTGCTGGCTCCCGGAGGGCCCGGGAGACCCAGTACTTC.

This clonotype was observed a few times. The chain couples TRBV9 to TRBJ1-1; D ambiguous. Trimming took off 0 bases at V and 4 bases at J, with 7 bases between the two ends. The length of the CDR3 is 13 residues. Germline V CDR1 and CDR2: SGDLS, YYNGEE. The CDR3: CASSVVAATEAFF. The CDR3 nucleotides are TGTGCCAGCAGCGTAGTGGCAGCCACTGAAGCTTTCTTT.

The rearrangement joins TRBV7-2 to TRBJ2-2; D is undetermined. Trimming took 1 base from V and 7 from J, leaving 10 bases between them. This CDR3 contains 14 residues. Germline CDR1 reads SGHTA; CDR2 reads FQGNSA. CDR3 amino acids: CASSLVVEGGELFF. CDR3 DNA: TGTGCCAGCAGCTTAGTGGTAGAAGGCGGGGAGCTGTTTTTT.

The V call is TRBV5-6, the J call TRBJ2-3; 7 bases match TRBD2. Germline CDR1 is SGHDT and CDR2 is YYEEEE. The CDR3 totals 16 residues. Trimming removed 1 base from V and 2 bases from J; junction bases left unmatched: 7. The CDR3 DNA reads TGTGCCAGCAGCTTGATCCGGGGAGGGATCACAGATACGCAGTATTTT. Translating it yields CASSLIRGGITDTQYF.